This is a list of T cell receptor beta chains from one sample in a study of blood T cells in healthy people across ages. TCRdb processed the 5' RACE reads anew with MiXCR; each CDR3 protein has one entry. Here the sample spans about 640,000 distinct CDR3 sequences, about 54% being singletons. Input material: blood. These TCRs come from a man aged 60 to 75 in good health. The CDR3 runs from the conserved cysteine through the conserved F or W. D genes are given only for firm matches. Clone sizes are given selectively: once, few, many, or a class where the clone is expanded.

j_gene,abundance,len,d_gene,v_gene,CDR3nt,CDR3aa
TRBJ2-1,-,16,-,TRBV6-5,TGTGCCAGCAGCTCCCCCCGGCGGGGTAGCTACAATGAGCAGTTCTTC,CASSSPRRGSYNEQFF
TRBJ2-5,-,15,TRBD1,TRBV7-2,TGTGCCAGCAGCTTTCTGACAGGGATTCGGGAGACCCAGTACTTC,CASSFLTGIRETQYF
TRBJ2-1,-,15,TRBD2,TRBV10-3,TGTGCCATCAGCGCCGGGACTAGCGGGGGCAATGAGCAGTTCTTC,CAISAGTSGGNEQFF
TRBJ1-2,-,15,-,TRBV4-2,TGTGCCAGCAGCCAAGAAACAGCTTCTAACTATGGCTACACCTTC,CASSQETASNYGYTF
TRBJ2-6,few,12,-,TRBV6-6,TGTGCCAGCAGCTCCAATATTAATACTCTGACTTTC,CASSSNINTLTF
TRBJ1-1,-,15,-,TRBV11-2,TGTGCCAGCAGCTCCCACGGGACAATGAACACTGAAGCTTTCTTT,CASSSHGTMNTEAFF
TRBJ2-6,-,14,-,TRBV10-3,TGTGCCACCCGAGGAACTTCTGGGGCCAACGTCCTGACTTTC,CATRGTSGANVLTF
TRBJ2-5,few,15,TRBD2,TRBV20-1,TGCAGTGCTAGAGATCCGGGGGGGGGCCAAGAGACCCAGTACTTC,CSARDPGGGQETQYF
TRBJ2-1,-,15,TRBD2,TRBV5-4,TGTGCCAGCAGCTTGCCAGCGGGGGGGCGGAATGAGCAGTTCTTC,CASSLPAGGRNEQFF
TRBJ2-1,few,15,TRBD1,TRBV27,TGTGCCAGTAGAGATAGGGGACAGGGGTACAATGAGCAGTTCTTC,CASRDRGQGYNEQFF
TRBJ2-5,many,12,-,TRBV5-1,TGTGCCAGCAGCCCAACCCAAGAGACCCAGTACTTC,CASSPTQETQYF
TRBJ2-7,-,17,-,TRBV4-1,TGCGCCAGCAGCCACGACTCGGGGTTGCGGGGATCCCACGAGCAGTACTTC,CASSHDSGLRGSHEQYF
TRBJ2-5,once,19,TRBD2,TRBV4-2,TGTGCCAGCAGCCAAGAGCCGGGGGGAGGTGGGGCCTTACGAGAGACCCAGTACTTC,CASSQEPGGGGALRETQYF
TRBJ2-1,-,15,-,TRBV7-2,TGTGCCAGCAGCTTAACGGTTGGGTCCTACAATGAGCAGTTCTTC,CASSLTVGSYNEQFF
TRBJ2-1,-,15,-,TRBV10-3,TGTGCCATCAGTCCTCGATCGAGCTCCTGCAATGAGCAGTTCTTC,CAISPRSSSCNEQFF